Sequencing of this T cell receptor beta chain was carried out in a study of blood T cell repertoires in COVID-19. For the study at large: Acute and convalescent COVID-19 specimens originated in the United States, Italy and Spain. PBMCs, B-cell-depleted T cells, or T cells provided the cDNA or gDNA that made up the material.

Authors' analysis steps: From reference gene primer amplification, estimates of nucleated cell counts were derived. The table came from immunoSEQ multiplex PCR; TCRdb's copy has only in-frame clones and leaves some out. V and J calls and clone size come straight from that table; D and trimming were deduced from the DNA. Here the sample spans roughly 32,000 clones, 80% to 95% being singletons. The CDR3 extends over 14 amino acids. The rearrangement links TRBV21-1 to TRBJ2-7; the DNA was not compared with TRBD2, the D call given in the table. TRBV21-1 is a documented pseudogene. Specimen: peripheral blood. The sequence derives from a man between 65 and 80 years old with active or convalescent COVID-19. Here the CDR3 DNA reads TGTGCCAGCAGCAAAGCTGATGAGACCTACGAGCAGTACTTC. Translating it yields CASSKADETYEQYF.